This passage covers 21 T cell receptor beta chains from one sample sequenced in a study of neurological immune-mediated disorders. TCRdb re-analysed the 5' RACE reads in MiXCR, keeping a single row per CDR3 protein. The sample lists 35,000 to 45,000 distinct CDR3 sequences; 13% to 15% were seen once. Input material: PBMCs. All receptors derive from a woman in her forties or fifties with HTLV-1-associated myelopathy (HAM/TSP).

The sample holds many counts of this clonotype. The chain couples TRBV24-1 to TRBJ2-1; D not resolved. V was trimmed by 1 base and J by 0 bases, leaving 12 bases between them. This CDR3 spans 17 amino acids. The germline gives CDR1 KGHDR, CDR2 SFDVKD. The chain's CDR3 is CATSDFSSGSSYNEQFF. The CDR3 nucleotides are TGTGCCACCAGTGATTTTTCGTCCGGTAGCTCCTACAATGAGCAGTTCTTC.

This clonotype has ten or more counts. The chain uses TRBV20-1 and TRBJ1-3; no definite D call. Germline V gene data show CDR1 as DFQATT and CDR2 as SNEGSKA (reference sequence). CDR3 length: 12 amino acids. Trimming removed 2 bases at V and 4 bases at J, with 6 bases between. CDR3 residues: CSARTGGNTIYF. CDR3 in DNA: TGCAGTGCTAGAACGGGAGGAAACACCATATATTTT.

This clonotype occurred many times. The V and J genes are TRBV20-1 and TRBJ1-2; D not resolved. There are 12 residues in the CDR3. The V and J ends lost 6 bases and 4 bases respectively, with 12 bases between them. Germline V gives CDR1 DFQATT, CDR2 SNEGSKA (reference sequence). CDR3 coding DNA: TGCAGTGCCAGCCCGAGGTCCTATGGCTACACCTTC. It yields the protein CSASPRSYGYTF.

This clonotype was seen many times. The chain has TRBV29-1 and TRBJ2-5, with 8 nucleotides matching TRBD2. CDR1 is SQVTM, CDR2 ANQGSEA, per germline. This CDR3 contains 14 residues. Trimming removed 5 bases from V and 2 bases from J; junction bases left unmatched: 7. CDR3 in amino acids: CSVRERGSQETQYF. The CDR3 DNA is TGCAGCGTTCGGGAGCGGGGGTCTCAAGAGACCCAGTACTTC.

This clonotype has at least ten counts. This rearrangement joins TRBV29-1 to TRBJ2-5; TRBD1 matches at 7 bases. Trimming took 7 bases from V and 2 from J; bases not matched to a gene: 7. The CDR3 has 13 residues. CDR1 and CDR2 (germline): SQVTM, ANQGSEA. DNA for the CDR3: TGCAGCGCCTCGGGACAGACTCAAGAGACCCAGTACTTC. Translated: CSASGQTQETQYF.

In its sample, this clonotype ranks as medium-sized (0.01 to 0.1%). V usage is TRBV24-1 and J usage is TRBJ1-1; 7 nucleotides line up with TRBD1. The V gene's germline CDR1 is KGHDR and CDR2 SFDVKD. This CDR3 spans 13 amino acids. V shed 11 bases and J 4 bases; nucleotides not matched to a gene: 9. This chain's CDR3 is CAILNRGGTEAFF. CDR3 bases: TGTGCCATACTCAACAGGGGCGGCACTGAAGCTTTCTTT.

This clonotype was detected many times. The chain couples TRBV4-3 to TRBJ1-2; D possibly corresponds to TRBD1 (5 bases). The germline gives CDR1 LGHNA, CDR2 YSLEER. Trimming stripped 4 bases from V and 5 bases from J, with 14 bases between. This CDR3 has 14 amino acids. The CDR3 region is CASSPGTGVYGYTF. The DNA for the CDR3 is TGCGCCAGCAGCCCGGGGACGGGTGTTTATGGCTACACCTTC.

The chain uses TRBV20-1 and TRBJ1-5; D is unclear. The CDR3 covers 14 residues. Trimming left V 5 bases short and J 4 bases short, with 15 bases between. Germline CDR1 and CDR2: DFQATT and SNEGSKA (reference sequence). The CDR3 sequence: CSALGPDGNQPQHF. The CDR3 nucleotides are TGCAGTGCTCTAGGACCCGATGGGAATCAGCCCCAGCATTTT.

This clonotype was counted at least ten times. This chain connects TRBV18 to TRBJ2-5, with 9 bases identical to TRBD1. CDR3 length equals 14 residues. Germline loops: CDR1 KGHSH, CDR2 LQKENI. J lost 1 base, V lost 5 bases, and 2 bases had no gene match. The CDR3 DNA follows: TGTGCCAGCTCAACGACAGGGGGCCAAGAGACCCAGTACTTC. Encoded protein: CASSTTGGQETQYF. The full variable domain, its missing parts supplied by reference TRBV18 and TRBJ2-5, is NAGVMQNPRHLVRRRGQEARLRCSPMKGHSHVYWYRQLPEEGLKFMVYLQKENIIDESGMPKERFSAEFPKEGPSILRIQQVVRGDSAAYFCASSTTGGQETQYFGPGTRLLVL.

This clonotype was detected ten times or more. J is TRBJ2-7 and V is TRBV15, with D possibly being TRBD1 (5 bases). The CDR3 is 16 residues long. Trimming took 0 bases from V and 7 from J, leaving 19 bases between them. Germline V CDR1 and CDR2: LNHNV, YYDKDF (reference sequence). The DNA for the CDR3 is TGTGCCACCAGCAGAGATCGCGACAGTAGATTCGGGGAGCAGTACTTC. Amino acid sequence: CATSRDRDSRFGEQYF.

As concerns this clonotype: A much more abundant neighbour one base away suggests this may be a read error. This CDR3 is CASSHYLRGRNTEAFF. For the CDR3, the DNA is TGTGCCAGCAGCCACTATCTGAGGGGACGGAACACTGAAGCTTTCTTT. This sequence joins TRBV4-2 and TRBJ1-1; TRBD1 might be the D (5 bases). Germline values: CDR1 LGHNA, CDR2 YNFKEQ. The ends were cut back, 3 bases at V and 1 base at J, with 15 bases in the middle. The CDR3 extends over 16 amino acids.

A single count supports this clonotype. Since a much larger clone is just one base distant, this may be a read error. The rearrangement uses TRBV4-1 and TRBJ2-1; 8 bases match TRBD1. CDR3 length equals 17 residues. Trimming took 3 bases from V and 2 from J; bases not matched to a gene: 9. Per germline, CDR1 MGHRA and CDR2 YSYEKL. The CDR3 DNA is TGCGCCAGCAGCCAGAGACGACAGGGGTCTCCCTACAATGAGCAGTTCTTC. Its protein product is CASSQRRQGSPYNEQFF.

This clonotype is deemed medium-sized. The rearrangement uses TRBV7-9 and TRBJ1-1, with no clear D. Per germline, CDR1 SEHNR and CDR2 FQNEAQ (reference sequence). With 7 bases removed from V and 3 bases from J, the gap between germline ends came to 12 bases. The CDR3 length is 13 residues. CDR3 protein: CASTGSSHTEAFF. The CDR3 coding sequence is TGTGCCAGCACCGGTTCTAGTCACACTGAAGCTTTCTTT.

This clonotype was counted ten times or more. The chain couples TRBV29-1 to TRBJ1-2; 8 positions match TRBD1. Unmatched junction bases numbered 7, after V lost 6 bases and J lost 10 bases. The CDR3 spans 11 residues. Germline CDR1 and CDR2: SQVTM and ANQGSEA. CDR3 in DNA: TGCAGCGTGGCCAATCAGGGGGCCTACACCTTC. Its translation is CSVANQGAYTF.

At least ten counts were recorded for this clonotype. The rearrangement links TRBV4-1 to TRBJ1-2, with 11 bases identical to TRBD1. This CDR3 spans 16 amino acids. Trimming took 4 bases from V and 3 from J; bases not matched to a gene: 7. Germline V gene lookup returns CDR1 MGHRA and CDR2 YSYEKL. CDR3 region: CASSLDRDRGYYGYTF. CDR3 bases: TGCGCCAGCAGCCTGGACCGGGACAGGGGGTACTATGGCTACACCTTC.

Comment on this clonotype: This CDR3 fails to terminate in the conserved phenylalanine or tryptophan, so it likely reflects a read error. The chain has TRBV16 and TRBJ1-4, with D maybe TRBD1 (5 bases). The CDR3 contains 14 residues. Trimming cost V 4 bases and J 8 bases, with 14 bases left between them. Germline V gene lookup returns CDR1 KGHSY and CDR2 FQNENV. CDR3 sequence: CASSPRTGGEKLFY. CDR3 DNA: TGTGCCAGCAGCCCTCGGACTGGGGGAGAAAAACTGTTTTAT.

The chain has TRBV7-9 and TRBJ2-5, with D unclear. Per germline, CDR1 SEHNR and CDR2 FQNEAQ (reference sequence). Trimming removed 1 base at V and 3 bases at J, with 6 bases between. This CDR3 has 13 residues. The CDR3 DNA follows: TGTGCCAGCAGCTTAGGGGCAGAAGAGACCCAGTACTTC. This gives the protein CASSLGAEETQYF. Using reference TRBV7-9 and TRBJ2-5 for the parts outside the CDR3, the full variable domain is DTGVSQNPRHKITKRGQNVTFRCDPISEHNRLYWYRQTLGQGPEFLTYFQNEAQLEKSRLLSDRFSAERPKGSFSTLEIQRTEQGDSAMYLCASSLGAEETQYFGPGTRLLVL.

In this sample, this clonotype turned up many times. The chain is built from TRBV12-3 or TRBV12-4 and TRBJ1-5; the D gene is possibly TRBD1 (6 bases). The V end was cut by 6 bases, the J end by 5 bases, with 14 bases between. The CDR3 extends over 14 amino acids. The CDR3 DNA is TGTGCCAGCAGGCCACAGGGTTGGGATCAGCCCCAGCATTTT. Translating it yields CASRPQGWDQPQHF.

This clonotype was recorded at least ten times. The chain has TRBV4-1 and TRBJ1-1, with D perhaps matching TRBD1 (5 bases). The germline V and J ends were trimmed by 3 bases and 0 bases, with 8 bases remaining between them. Germline CDR1 and CDR2: MGHRA and YSYEKL. This CDR3 is built from 14 residues. CDR3 nucleotides: TGCGCCAGCAGCCAGGAGGGACTGAACACTGAAGCTTTCTTT. It yields the protein CASSQEGLNTEAFF.

The sample holds many counts of this clonotype. The chain is built from TRBV18 and TRBJ2-7, with TRBD2 identical over 9 bases. Germline-derived CDR1 and CDR2 are KGHSH and LQKENI. This CDR3 contains 16 residues. J gave up 0 bases and V 2 bases, and 5 bases lay outside the gene matches. The CDR3, as DNA: TGTGCCAGCTCACCAGGTACTAGCGGGTCCTCCTACGAGCAGTACTTC. Its translation is CASSPGTSGSSYEQYF. The full variable domain, rest sourced from reference TRBV18 and TRBJ2-7, is NAGVMQNPRHLVRRRGQEARLRCSPMKGHSHVYWYRQLPEEGLKFMVYLQKENIIDESGMPKERFSAEFPKEGPSILRIQQVVRGDSAAYFCASSPGTSGSSYEQYFGPGTRLTVT.

The chain uses TRBV5-5 and TRBJ1-5, with D possibly being TRBD1 (5 bases). The CDR3 totals 14 residues. With 4 bases removed from V and 7 bases from J, the gap between germline ends came to 15 bases. The germline V gene encodes CDR1 SGHKS and CDR2 YYEKEE (reference sequence). CDR3 DNA: TGTGCCAGCAGCCCCGGGTGGGGCCACCAGCCCCAGCATTTT. Translation: CASSPGWGHQPQHF. The full variable domain, with the rest looked up from reference TRBV5-5 and TRBJ1-5, is DAGVTQSPTHLIKTRGQQVTLRCSPISGHKSVSWYQQVLGQGPQFIFQYYEKEERGRGNFPDRFSARQFPNYSSELNVNALLLGDSALYLCASSPGWGHQPQHFGDGTRLSIL.